What follows is one T cell receptor beta chain and its context. The data were taken from a study of molecular identifiers for immune sequencing clone quantification. This CDR3 has 15 amino acids. V was shortened by 2 bases and J by 2 bases, with 13 bases between the two germline ends. CDR1 SEHNR and CDR2 FQNEAQ come from the germline V gene (reference sequence). In TCRdb, the PCR reads were re-called with MiXCR into one record per CDR3 protein. The sample lists about 640,000 distinct CDR3 sequences; about 20% were seen once. This sequence joins TRBV7-9 and TRBJ2-7; D remains unclear. The TCR sequence derives from a human donor in good health. Some libraries in this study had Jurkat cell RNA spiked in. The sample taken for sequencing was naive CD8+ T cells from blood, with Jurkat cell RNA spiked in. Documented subset: FACS-sorted CD8+CD4-CCR7+CD45RA+ naive T cells. The CDR3 loop is CASSLFNSLTYEQYF. CDR3 bases: TGTGCCAGCAGCTTATTTAACAGCCTTACCTACGAGCAGTACTTC. The full variable domain, in which reference TRBV7-9 and TRBJ2-7 provide the parts outside the CDR3, is DTGVSQNPRHKITKRGQNVTFRCDPISEHNRLYWYRQTLGQGPEFLTYFQNEAQLEKSRLLSDRFSAERPKGSFSTLEIQRTEQGDSAMYLCASSLFNSLTYEQYFGPGTRLTVT.